The text below deals with one TCR beta chain. Its antigen target is currently unknown. No qualities accompany the bases; no much larger clone lies one base away. Between the V and J ends, shortened by 6 bases and 1 base respectively, the junction contains 12 bases. The CDR3 sequence holds 14 residues, the cysteine and phenylalanine included. Only the CDR3 DNA stays, 42 bases, in frame from base 1. CDR1 and CDR2 are drawn from the germline V gene: WSHSY, SAAADI. The data are from a study of Ad26.COV2.S vaccination and SARS-CoV-2 variants (dated by TCRdb to the early 2020s). With regard to the full study: TCRbeta repertoire sequencing served as the tool for gauging how specific and how broad the SARS-CoV-2-reactive T cell receptors were following Ad26.COV2.S vaccination. A total of about 30 samples were included in the TCR-sequenced set, comprising around 20 Ad26.COV2.S vaccine recipients, 5 placebo recipients and 8 SARS-CoV-2 convalescent individuals.

The immunoSEQ Assay was the method used to sequence TCRbeta CDR3 regions. After extraction, genomic DNA underwent amplification by bias-controlled multiplex PCR, followed by high-throughput sequencing. Concerning the study's data processing: To quantify the absolute abundance of every unique TCRbeta CDR3 region, sequences were collapsed and filtered. T cell fraction was estimated by normalizing TCRbeta template counts to usable DNA, with usable DNA measured through amplification of reference genes found in all nucleated cells. Repertoire TCRs were annotated as SARS-CoV-2-specific when V gene, CDR3 amino acid sequence and J gene were exactly matched to a known reactive TCR set. The reference SARS-CoV-2 TCR set was obtained from MIRA and was filtered for enrichment in COVID-19-positive ImmuneCODE repertoires, whereby public or cross-reactive TCRs were removed. Drawing on the MIRA antigens, annotated TCRs were analysed further at the level of specific ORF or position within ORF. Depth was the summed frequency of annotated unique rearrangements, while breadth was defined as annotated unique rearrangements over total unique productive rearrangements. Two-sided Wilcoxon rank-sum tests were used to compare TCR breadth between groups. TCRdb's version of the immuneACCESS table is confined to in-frame rearrangements and falls short of the full clone set. An unresolved V gene accounts for under half of the shortfall where checked; the remainder is of unknown origin. From that table come the V and J calls and clone size; the DNA was used to work out D and trimming. The sample data list tens of thousands of clones, and approximately 77% of these were observed just once. The ten largest clones add up to 16% of the sample.

This specimen's time point label, interpreted: individuals recovered from natural SARS-CoV-2 infection. Broader findings and caveats from the paper: Compared with placebo recipients, Ad26.COV2.S recipients showed higher spike-specific TCR breadth (P = 0.0014). Vaccine and placebo recipients had similar non-spike TCR breadth, a finding consistent with the vaccine containing only spike. It was noted by the authors that total T cell responses may have been underestimated by the TCR breadth and depth analyses. After vaccination, spike-specific CD8+ and CD4+ T cell responses were reported to show substantial breadth.

This clonotype was sampled from a human donor who had recovered from COVID-19. This sample comprised peripheral blood, obtained after recovery from COVID-19. Here the chain combines TRBV10-2 and TRBJ2-5, and TRBD1 may be the D gene, going by 5 matching bases. The nucleotide sequence is TGCGCCAGCAGATCCAATAGGGGCCAAGAGACCCAGTACTTC. Translated, it gives CASRSNRGQETQYF.